The source of this T cell receptor beta chain is a study of blood T cells in healthy people across ages. About the research overall: About one barcoded beta molecule per two T cells was the capture yield of template switching.

Findings of the study overall: Aged donors had fewer naive CD4+ cells and lower diversity than long-lived donors.

A few counts support this clonotype. Antigen unknown. Together with a sample-barcoded 5' primer, a J-beta primer mix was included in a second PCR lasting about 6 to 11 cycles. Tagging of each cDNA molecule was performed by a template-switch adaptor with 12 random nucleotides. MiXCR, applied by TCRdb to the 5' RACE reads, yields one record per CDR3 protein. Of around 1,600,000 distinct CDR3 sequences detected, 42% appear once; the ten largest clones hold under 5%. The V end lost 5 bases, the J end lost 2 bases, and 14 bases lay between the germline ends. This CDR3 is built from 15 residues. The germline V gene has CDR1 SNHLY and CDR2 FYNNEI.

Sequencing was carried out using blood. The TCR was taken from a woman younger than 35 in good health. The chain links TRBV2 to TRBJ2-3, with D possibly being TRBD2 (6 bases). The chain's CDR3 is CASSTNGGDTDTQYF. CDR3 bases: TGTGCCAGCAGTACCAACGGGGGTGACACAGATACGCAGTATTTT.